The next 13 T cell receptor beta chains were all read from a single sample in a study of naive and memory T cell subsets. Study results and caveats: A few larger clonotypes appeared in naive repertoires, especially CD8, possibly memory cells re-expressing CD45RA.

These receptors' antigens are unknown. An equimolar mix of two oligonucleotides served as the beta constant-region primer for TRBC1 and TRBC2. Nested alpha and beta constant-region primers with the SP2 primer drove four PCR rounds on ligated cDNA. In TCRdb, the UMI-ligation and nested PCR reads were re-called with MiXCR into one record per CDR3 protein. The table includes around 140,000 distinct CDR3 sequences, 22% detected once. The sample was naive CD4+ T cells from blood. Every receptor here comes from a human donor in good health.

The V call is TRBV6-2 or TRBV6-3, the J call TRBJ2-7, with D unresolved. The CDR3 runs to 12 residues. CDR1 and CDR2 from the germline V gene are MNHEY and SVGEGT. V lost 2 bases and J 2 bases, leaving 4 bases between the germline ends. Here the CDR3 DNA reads TGTGCCAGCAGTTACCGACCCTACGAGCAGTACTTC. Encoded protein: CASSYRPYEQYF.

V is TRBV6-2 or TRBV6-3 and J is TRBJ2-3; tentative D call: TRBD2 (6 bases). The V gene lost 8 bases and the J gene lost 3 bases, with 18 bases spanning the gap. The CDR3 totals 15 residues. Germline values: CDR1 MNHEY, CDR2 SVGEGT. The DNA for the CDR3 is TGTGCCAGCCTTCGGGGGACCGCGGCGACAGATACGCAGTATTTT. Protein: CASLRGTAATDTQYF.

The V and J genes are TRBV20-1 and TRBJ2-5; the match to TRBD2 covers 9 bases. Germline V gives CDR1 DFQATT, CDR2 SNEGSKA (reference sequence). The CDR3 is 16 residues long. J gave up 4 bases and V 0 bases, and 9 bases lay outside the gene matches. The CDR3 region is CSARDYPSGNGETQYF. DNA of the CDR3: TGCAGTGCTAGAGATTACCCTAGCGGGAATGGAGAGACCCAGTACTTC.

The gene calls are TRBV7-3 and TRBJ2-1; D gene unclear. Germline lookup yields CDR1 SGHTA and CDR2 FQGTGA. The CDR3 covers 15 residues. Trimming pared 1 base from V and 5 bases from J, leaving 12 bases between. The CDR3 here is CASSLIPTGDNEQFF. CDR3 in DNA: TGTGCCAGCAGCTTAATCCCCACCGGAGACAATGAGCAGTTCTTC.

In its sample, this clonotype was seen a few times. CDR3 DNA: TGCAGTGCTAGAAAGGATAACTATGGCTACACCTTC. It is translated as CSARKDNYGYTF. The chain combines TRBV20-1 with TRBJ1-2; D gene ambiguous. The V and J ends lost 2 bases and 1 base respectively, with 5 bases between them. Germline V gene sequence: CDR1 DFQATT, CDR2 SNEGSKA (reference sequence). The CDR3 runs 12 residues.

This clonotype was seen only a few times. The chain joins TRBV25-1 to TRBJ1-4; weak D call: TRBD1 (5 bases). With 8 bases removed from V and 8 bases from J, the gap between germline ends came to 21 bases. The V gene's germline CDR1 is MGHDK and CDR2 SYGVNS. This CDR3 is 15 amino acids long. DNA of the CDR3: TGTGCCAGCTCGCAACCCACAGGACCCACAGAAAAACTGTTTTTT. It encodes CASSQPTGPTEKLFF.

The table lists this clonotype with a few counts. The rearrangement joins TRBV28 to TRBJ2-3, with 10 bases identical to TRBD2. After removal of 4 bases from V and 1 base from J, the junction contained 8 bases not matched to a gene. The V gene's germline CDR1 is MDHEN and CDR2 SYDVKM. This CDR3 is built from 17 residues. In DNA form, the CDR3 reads TGTGCCAGCAGTTCAAAAATAGCGGGAGGTCGCACAGATACGCAGTATTTT. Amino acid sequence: CASSSKIAGGRTDTQYF.

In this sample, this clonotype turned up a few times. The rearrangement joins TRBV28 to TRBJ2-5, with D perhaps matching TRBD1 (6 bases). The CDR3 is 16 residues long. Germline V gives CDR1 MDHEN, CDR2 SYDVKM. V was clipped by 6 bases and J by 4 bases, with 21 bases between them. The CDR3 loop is CASSSTIQGFGETQYF. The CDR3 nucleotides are TGTGCCAGCAGCTCAACCATACAGGGTTTTGGAGAGACCCAGTACTTC.

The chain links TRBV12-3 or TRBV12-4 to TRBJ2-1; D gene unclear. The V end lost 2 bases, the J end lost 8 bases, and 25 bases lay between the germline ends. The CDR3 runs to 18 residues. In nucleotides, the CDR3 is TGTGCCAGCAGTTTAAAGGTGAGGCAGGTGACCTCGCGGCATGAGCAGTTCTTC. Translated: CASSLKVRQVTSRHEQFF.

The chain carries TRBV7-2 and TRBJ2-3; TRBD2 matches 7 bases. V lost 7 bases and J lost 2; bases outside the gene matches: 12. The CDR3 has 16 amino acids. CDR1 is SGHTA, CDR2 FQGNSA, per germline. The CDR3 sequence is CASTPRGLAATDTQYF. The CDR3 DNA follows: TGTGCCAGCACCCCAAGGGGCCTAGCGGCCACAGATACGCAGTATTTT.

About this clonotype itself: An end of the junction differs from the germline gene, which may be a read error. The CDR3 DNA reads as TGCAGTGCTAGACTGCCAGATCATAGCAATCAGCCCGAGCATTTT. Translation gives CSARLPDHSNQPEHF. This chain connects TRBV20-1 to TRBJ1-5, with no clear D. Germline V gene lookup returns CDR1 DFQATT and CDR2 SNEGSKA (reference sequence). The CDR3 length is 15 residues.

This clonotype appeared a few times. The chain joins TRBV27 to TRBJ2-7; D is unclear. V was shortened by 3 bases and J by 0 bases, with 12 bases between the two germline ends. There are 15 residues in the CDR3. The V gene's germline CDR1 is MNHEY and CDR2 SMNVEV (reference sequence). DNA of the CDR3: TGTGCCAGCAGTTTCTCGCCCCCGTACTCCTACGAGCAGTACTTC. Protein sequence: CASSFSPPYSYEQYF.

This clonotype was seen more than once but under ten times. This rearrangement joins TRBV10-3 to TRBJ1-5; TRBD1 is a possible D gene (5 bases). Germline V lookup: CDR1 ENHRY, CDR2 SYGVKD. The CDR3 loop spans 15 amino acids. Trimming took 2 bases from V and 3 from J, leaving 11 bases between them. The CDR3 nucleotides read TGTGCCATCAGTGAGGAAAACAGGAACAATCAGCCCCAGCATTTT. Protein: CAISEENRNNQPQHF.